These 8 T cell receptor beta chains came from one sample sequenced in a study of blood T cells in healthy people across ages. The second PCR ran about 7 to 12 cycles with a sample-barcoded 5' primer and J-beta primers. TCRdb re-analysed the 5' RACE reads in MiXCR, keeping a single row per CDR3 protein. This table has 920,000 or so distinct CDR3 sequences, around 45% appearing once. Sample: blood. The receptor source for this set is a woman aged 60-70 years in good health.

The table lists this clonotype with a few counts. The rearrangement uses TRBV29-1 and TRBJ2-1; D remains ambiguous. The J call may be in error: the DNA end matches TRBJ2-7 better. The CDR3 contains 15 residues. Germline values: CDR1 SQVTM, CDR2 ANQGSEA. The CDR3 bases are TGCAGCGTTGGACTTTCCGCGACTCCCCCTTACGAGCAGTACTTC. As protein: CSVGLSATPPYEQYF.

This clonotype was detected a few times. This sequence joins TRBV25-1 and TRBJ2-1; 8 bases agree with TRBD1. With 1 base clipped from V and 7 bases from J, the junction kept 6 bases outside the gene matches. Germline assignment: CDR1 MGHDK and CDR2 SYGVNS. CDR3 length: 15 amino acids. The CDR3: CASSESGTGLNEQFF. DNA for the CDR3: TGTGCCAGCAGTGAATCGGGGACAGGACTAAATGAGCAGTTCTTC.

This clonotype came up a few times. The V and J genes are TRBV3-1 and TRBJ2-5; 10 nucleotides align to TRBD2. With 8 bases clipped from V and 2 bases from J, the junction kept 5 bases outside the gene matches. Germline V gives CDR1 LGHDT, CDR2 YNNKEL (reference sequence). This CDR3 is built from 14 residues. The CDR3 coding sequence is TGTGCCAGCGGTGGACTAGCGGCTCAAGAGACCCAGTACTTC. As protein: CASGGLAAQETQYF.

There are a few counts of this clonotype. Since a much larger clone is just one base distant, this may be a read error. The gene calls are TRBV2 and TRBJ2-5; 9 bases line up with TRBD2. The V segment lost 7 bases and the J segment 11 bases; nucleotides outside the gene matches: 20. CDR3 length: 16 residues. The germline V gene has CDR1 SNHLY and CDR2 FYNNEI. The CDR3: CASTEGGLAGSNEQYF. As DNA, the CDR3 is TGTGCCAGCACCGAAGGGGGCCTAGCGGGAAGCAATGAGCAGTACTTC.

This chain joins TRBV9 and TRBJ2-1; 8 bases match TRBD2. Germline-derived CDR1 and CDR2 are SGDLS and YYNGEE. The V and J ends lost 4 bases and 3 bases, in that order; junction bases with no gene match: 12. This CDR3 comprises 17 residues. The CDR3, as DNA: TGTGCCAGCAGCAAGGGACTAGTGGGAGGAAACTACAATGAGCAGTTCTTC. It is translated as CASSKGLVGGNYNEQFF.

This clonotype came up a few times. J is TRBJ2-7 and V is TRBV6-5; a possible D gene is TRBD2 (5 bases). Germline CDR1 reads MNHEY; CDR2 reads SVGAGI. V lost 3 bases, J lost 0 bases, and 9 bases lay in between. The CDR3 totals 14 residues. CDR3 bases: TGTGCCAGCAGTTATGGACTCAACTCCTACGAGCAGTACTTC. Translation gives CASSYGLNSYEQYF.

The J gene is TRBJ2-3, the V gene TRBV4-1; TRBD2 agrees at 7 bases. V shed 0 bases, J shed 0 bases, and the junction held 9 bases outside the gene matches. CDR1 and CDR2 (germline): MGHRA, YSYEKL. The CDR3 consists of 18 residues. The CDR3 nucleotides read TGCGCCAGCAGCCAAGATGGGGTTACTAGCGAGAGCACAGATACGCAGTATTTT. Translation gives CASSQDGVTSESTDTQYF.

The chain is built from TRBV4-2 and TRBJ2-7; TRBD2 agrees at 10 bases. The CDR3 loop spans 16 amino acids. CDR1 and CDR2 from the germline V gene are LGHNA and YNFKEQ. Trimming took 1 base from V and 1 from J; bases not matched to a gene: 4. CDR3 sequence reads: CASSQGSGRTSYEQYF. The CDR3 bases are TGTGCCAGCAGCCAAGGTAGCGGGAGGACTTCCTACGAGCAGTACTTC.